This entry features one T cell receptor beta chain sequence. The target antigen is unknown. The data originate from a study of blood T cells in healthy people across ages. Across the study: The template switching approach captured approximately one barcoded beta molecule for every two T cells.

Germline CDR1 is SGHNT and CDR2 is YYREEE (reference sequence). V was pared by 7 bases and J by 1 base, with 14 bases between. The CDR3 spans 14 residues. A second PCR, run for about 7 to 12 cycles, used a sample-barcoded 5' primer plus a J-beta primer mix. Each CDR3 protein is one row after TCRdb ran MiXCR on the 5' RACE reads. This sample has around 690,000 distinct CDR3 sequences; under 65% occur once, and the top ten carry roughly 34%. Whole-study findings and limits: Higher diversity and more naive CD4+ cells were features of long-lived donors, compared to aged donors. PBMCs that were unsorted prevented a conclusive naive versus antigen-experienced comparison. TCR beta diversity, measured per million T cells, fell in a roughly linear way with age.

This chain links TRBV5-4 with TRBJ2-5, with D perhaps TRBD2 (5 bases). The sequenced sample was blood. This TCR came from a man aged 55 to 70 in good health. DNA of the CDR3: TGTGCCAGCGCGGGCAGCTCTTCCCAAGAGACCCAGTACTTC. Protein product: CASAGSSSQETQYF.